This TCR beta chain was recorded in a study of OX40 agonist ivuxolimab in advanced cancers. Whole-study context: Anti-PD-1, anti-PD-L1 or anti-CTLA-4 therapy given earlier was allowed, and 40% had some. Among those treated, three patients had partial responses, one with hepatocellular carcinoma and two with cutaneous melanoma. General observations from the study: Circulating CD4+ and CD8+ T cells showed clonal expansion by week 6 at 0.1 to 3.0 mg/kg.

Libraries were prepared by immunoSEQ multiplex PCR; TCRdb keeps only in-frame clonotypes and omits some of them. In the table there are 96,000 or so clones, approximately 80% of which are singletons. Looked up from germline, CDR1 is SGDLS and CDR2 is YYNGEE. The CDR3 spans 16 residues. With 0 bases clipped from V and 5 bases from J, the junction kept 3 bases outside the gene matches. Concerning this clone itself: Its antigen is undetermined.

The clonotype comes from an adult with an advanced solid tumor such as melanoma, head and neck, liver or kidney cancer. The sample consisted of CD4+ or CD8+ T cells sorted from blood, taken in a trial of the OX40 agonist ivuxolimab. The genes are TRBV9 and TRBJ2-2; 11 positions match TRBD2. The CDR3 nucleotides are TGTGCCAGCAGCGTAGGGCCTAGCGGGGGGACCGGGGAGCTGTTTTTT. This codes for CASSVGPSGGTGELFF.